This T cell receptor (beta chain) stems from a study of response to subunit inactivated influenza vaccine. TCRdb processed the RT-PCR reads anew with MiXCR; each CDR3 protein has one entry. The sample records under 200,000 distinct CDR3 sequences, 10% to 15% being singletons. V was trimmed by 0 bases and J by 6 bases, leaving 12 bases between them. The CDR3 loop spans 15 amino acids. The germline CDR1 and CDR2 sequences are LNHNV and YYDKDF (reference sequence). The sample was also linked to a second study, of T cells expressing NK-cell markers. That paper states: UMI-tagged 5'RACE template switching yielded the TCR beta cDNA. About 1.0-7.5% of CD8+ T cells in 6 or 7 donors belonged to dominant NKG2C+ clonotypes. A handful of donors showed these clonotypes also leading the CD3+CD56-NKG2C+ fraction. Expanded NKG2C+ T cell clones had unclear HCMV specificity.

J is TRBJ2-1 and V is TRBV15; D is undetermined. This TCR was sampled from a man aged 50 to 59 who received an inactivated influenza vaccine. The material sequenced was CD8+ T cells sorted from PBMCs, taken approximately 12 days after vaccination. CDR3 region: CATSRDVAARNEQFF. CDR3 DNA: TGTGCCACCAGCAGAGATGTGGCAGCCCGCAATGAGCAGTTCTTC.